The 5 T cell receptor beta chains reported below all come from one sample, sequenced in a study of blood T cell repertoires in COVID-19 (dated by TCRdb to 2018 to 2020). To prepare the library, the immunoSEQ multiplex PCR assay was applied. Sourced from immuneACCESS, this table was stored by TCRdb with only in-frame sequences that have V and J called. A share of the clones is absent; for the studies checked, an unresolved V gene accounts for under half, and the remainder has no known explanation. Recorded for this sample are 150,000 to 200,000 clones; approximately 85% of them occurred a single time. More than 2.5% of the sample is in the top ten clones. The source material was peripheral blood. The receptors derive from a man in his sixties with acute or convalescent COVID-19.

This clone showed up just a few times. The rearrangement joins TRBV5-1 to TRBJ1-2, with D possibly TRBD1 on 6 matching bases. V was trimmed by 4 bases and J by 8 bases, leaving 21 bases between them. In germline, CDR1 is SGHRS, CDR2 YFSETQ. This CDR3 is built from 15 residues. CDR3 coding DNA: TGCGCCAGCAGCCCGGACAGACCGGACGCCGGAGGCTACACCTTC. Amino acids: CASSPDRPDAGGYTF. Full variable domain (rest looked up from reference TRBV5-1 and TRBJ1-2): KAGVTQTPRYLIKTRGQQVTLSCSPISGHRSVSWYQQTPGQGLQFLFEYFSETQRNKGNFPGRFSGRQFSNSRSEMNVSTLELGDSALYLCASSPDRPDAGGYTFGSGTRLTVV.

This chain links TRBV5-1 with TRBJ1-6, with D perhaps matching TRBD1 (6 bases). This CDR3 has 17 amino acids. Trimming took 3 bases from V and 8 from J, leaving 21 bases between them. Germline CDR1 is SGHRS and CDR2 is YFSETQ. CDR3 residues: CASSSRAGASGDSPLHF. The DNA for the CDR3 is TGCGCCAGCAGCTCGCGGGCAGGGGCGAGTGGCGATTCACCCCTCCACTTT.

The chain has TRBV6-6 and TRBJ2-1; D might be TRBD2 (6 bases). Germline V gene sequence: CDR1 MNHNY, CDR2 SVGAGI (reference sequence). V was shortened by 5 bases and J by 4 bases, with 15 bases between the two germline ends. This CDR3 comprises 15 residues. The CDR3 DNA reads as TGTGCCAGCAGTATCCCCGGGACTGGTTACAATGAGCAGTTCTTC. Encoded protein: CASSIPGTGYNEQFF.

The chain has TRBV5-4 and TRBJ1-1; D gene uncertain. CDR3 length: 12 residues. V lost 3 bases, J lost 5 bases, and 8 bases lay in between. In germline, CDR1 is SGHNT, CDR2 YYREEE (reference sequence). The CDR3 sequence: CASSSTGTEAFF. For the CDR3, the DNA is TGTGCCAGCAGCTCCACGGGTACTGAAGCTTTCTTT.

The rearrangement joins TRBV18 to TRBJ2-1; TRBD2 is a possible D gene (5 bases). Germline CDR1 KGHSH, CDR2 LQKENI. This CDR3 has 15 residues. Deletions cut 2 bases from V and 4 bases from J, with 12 bases between. This chain's CDR3 is CASSPMLAGYNEQFF. The CDR3 DNA reads TGTGCCAGCTCACCAATGCTAGCTGGGTACAATGAGCAGTTCTTC.